Below are 19 T cell receptor beta chains sequenced from a single sample in a study of PD-L1 blockade in urothelial cancer. Time point specified: peripheral blood 6 weeks after treatment start. Profiled with immunoSEQ multiplex PCR; TCRdb holds only in-frame clones, not every one. The sample consists of roughly 40,000 clones, 75% to 95% of them appearing once. Material: PBMCs, obtained around atezolizumab (anti-PD-L1) treatment. The receptors were sampled from a man between 65 and 85 years old with urothelial cancer.

The J gene is TRBJ2-7, the V gene TRBV5-6, with 8 bases lining up with TRBD1. Germline V CDR1 and CDR2: SGHDT, YYEEEE. V gave up 3 bases and J gave up 2 bases; unmatched junction bases: 4. This CDR3 has 14 amino acids. CDR3 region: CASSSATGAYEQYF. The CDR3 DNA follows: TGTGCCAGCAGCTCCGCGACAGGGGCCTACGAGCAGTACTTC.

The genes are TRBV19 and TRBJ2-1, with 12 bases that match TRBD2. From germline, CDR1 is LNHDA and CDR2 SQIVND (reference sequence). The CDR3 has 17 residues. V trimming: 2 bases; J trimming: 0 bases; junction bases outside the gene matches: 2. The DNA for the CDR3 is TGTGCCAGTAGTATATTGGGACTAGCGGGCTCCTACAATGAGCAGTTCTTC. It encodes CASSILGLAGSYNEQFF.

The chain carries TRBV28 and TRBJ1-3; D ambiguous. There are 16 residues in the CDR3. The ends were cut back, 5 bases at V and 4 bases at J, with 18 bases in the middle. CDR1 is MDHEN, CDR2 SYDVKM, per germline. The CDR3 here is CASSPPGKLLGNTIYF. CDR3 DNA: TGTGCCAGCAGTCCCCCAGGAAAATTATTAGGAAACACCATATATTTT. Together with reference TRBV28 and TRBJ1-3, the CDR3 gives the full variable domain: DVKVTQSSRYLVKRTGEKVFLECVQDMDHENMFWYRQDPGLGLRLIYFSYDVKMKEKGDIPEGYSVSREKKERFSLILESASTNQTSMYLCASSPPGKLLGNTIYFGEGSWLTVV.

The rearrangement uses TRBV7-9 and TRBJ2-1; D call uncertain. The CDR3 covers 15 residues. The germline V gene has CDR1 SEHNR and CDR2 FQNEAQ (reference sequence). Trimming removed 1 base at V and 2 bases at J, with 9 bases between. The CDR3 loop reads CASSLELVAYNEQFF. The CDR3 coding sequence is TGTGCCAGCAGCTTAGAGTTAGTGGCCTACAATGAGCAGTTCTTC. The full variable domain, its missing parts supplied by reference TRBV7-9 and TRBJ2-1, is DTGVSQNPRHKITKRGQNVTFRCDPISEHNRLYWYRQTLGQGPEFLTYFQNEAQLEKSRLLSDRFSAERPKGSFSTLEIQRTEQGDSAMYLCASSLELVAYNEQFFGPGTRLTVL.

This clone was seen a single time. This sequence joins TRBV27 and TRBJ2-1; a possible D gene is TRBD1 (5 bases). The CDR3 covers 15 residues. CDR1 is MNHEY, CDR2 SMNVEV, per germline (reference sequence). Trimming cost V 8 bases and J 5 bases, with 19 bases left between them. This CDR3 reads CASGYRIPPDNEQFF. The CDR3 DNA reads TGTGCCAGCGGTTACAGGATCCCCCCCGACAATGAGCAGTTCTTC.

There are a few counts of this clone. The chain links TRBV11-2 to TRBJ2-7; 7 bases line up with TRBD1. CDR3 length: 12 amino acids. The germline V gene has CDR1 SGHAT and CDR2 FQNNGV. J gave up 12 bases and V 0 bases, and 5 bases lay outside the gene matches. In nucleotides, the CDR3 is TGTGCCAGCAGCTTAGACCGGGACAGTCCGTACTTC. Its translation is CASSLDRDSPYF.

The chain uses TRBV5-1 and TRBJ1-5, with unresolved D. The V end lost 0 bases, the J end lost 3 bases, and 13 bases lay between the germline ends. There are 16 residues in the CDR3. The germline CDR1 and CDR2 sequences are SGHRS and YFSETQ. The DNA of the CDR3 is TGCGCCAGCAGCTTGGCCGGGGTGGTGGACAATCAGCCCCAGCATTTT. Protein sequence: CASSLAGVVDNQPQHF.

The CDR3 loop is CASSPSRDRNYQETQYF. The CDR3 bases are TGTGCCAGCAGCCCTAGCCGGGACAGGAACTACCAAGAGACCCAGTACTTC. V and J are TRBV7-6 and TRBJ2-5; TRBD1 matches at 8 bases. The CDR3 is 17 residues long. Germline V gives CDR1 SGHVS, CDR2 FNYEAQ. Trimming cost V 5 bases and J 0 bases; bases outside gene matches: 11.

The V call is TRBV6-1, the J call TRBJ1-5; 7 bases map to TRBD1. The CDR3 sequence is 13 residues long. Germline V gene sequence: CDR1 MNHNS, CDR2 SASEGT. The trim removed 7 bases at V and 7 bases at J, leaving 7 bases unmatched. CDR3 DNA sequence: TGTGCCAGCATGACAGGGCCAGGCCAGCCCCAGCATTTT. Translated: CASMTGPGQPQHF.

The V gene is TRBV6-4, the J gene TRBJ2-7, with D possibly TRBD2 on 6 matching bases. Germline V gene sequence: CDR1 MRHNA, CDR2 SNTAGT. There are 12 residues in the CDR3. V shed 11 bases and J shed 4 bases, with 15 bases lying between them. CDR3: CAPGEEEYEQYF. The CDR3, as DNA: TGTGCCCCCGGGGAGGAGGAATACGAGCAGTACTTC.

The chain couples TRBV19 to TRBJ1-5, with TRBD1 as a possible D gene (6 bases). Germline CDR1 is LNHDA and CDR2 is SQIVND (reference sequence). The CDR3 is made up of 13 amino acids. The V and J ends lost 5 bases and 4 bases respectively, with 9 bases between them. The CDR3 reads CASSPRGNQPQHF. DNA of the CDR3: TGTGCCAGTAGTCCCAGGGGTAATCAGCCCCAGCATTTT.

For the CDR3, the DNA is TGCGCCAGCAGCTTGAGCGGAAACGAGCAGTACTTC. This translates into CASSLSGNEQYF. This chain links TRBV5-1 with TRBJ2-7, with a weak D call TRBD2 (5 bases). Germline assignment: CDR1 SGHRS and CDR2 YFSETQ. The CDR3 spans 12 residues. Trimming removed 1 base at V and 5 bases at J, with 7 bases between.

This chain connects TRBV7-9 to TRBJ1-1; D possibly corresponds to TRBD1 (5 bases). Germline V gene sequence: CDR1 SEHNR, CDR2 FQNEAQ (reference sequence). Trimming removed 6 bases at V and 3 bases at J, with 23 bases between. This CDR3 is 17 amino acids long. CDR3 sequence (DNA): TGTGCCAGCAGTGACCAGGGCGCTCGATACCTGCACACTGAAGCTTTCTTT. It specifies CASSDQGARYLHTEAFF.

This clone showed up just once. This rearrangement joins TRBV4-1 to TRBJ1-2; D is ambiguous. The CDR3 contains 15 residues. V was clipped by 2 bases and J by 4 bases, with 14 bases between them. CDR1 is MGHRA and CDR2 is YSYEKL in the germline V gene. The CDR3 coding sequence is TGCGCCAGCAGCCAAAGTGTCGGGGAAAGCTATGGCTACACCTTC. It yields the protein CASSQSVGESYGYTF.

The chain links TRBV15 to TRBJ2-3, with TRBD2 as a possible D gene (5 bases). Germline-derived CDR1 and CDR2 are LNHNV and YYDKDF (reference sequence). The V gene lost 0 bases and the J gene lost 2 bases, with 12 bases spanning the gap. CDR3 length: 16 residues. CDR3 nucleotide sequence: TGTGCCACCAGCAGAGAGGCTAGCAGATTCACAGATACGCAGTATTTT. Its protein is CATSREASRFTDTQYF.

The V gene is TRBV5-1, the J gene TRBJ1-4; D gene ambiguous. Trimming stripped 5 bases from V and 4 bases from J, with 12 bases between. This CDR3 has 14 amino acids. The germline V gene encodes CDR1 SGHRS and CDR2 YFSETQ. CDR3 amino acids: CASREAAFNEKLFF. In nucleotides, the CDR3 is TGCGCCAGCAGAGAGGCGGCATTTAATGAAAAACTGTTTTTT.

The rearrangement links TRBV28 to TRBJ1-2, with 12 bases that match TRBD1. Germline values: CDR1 MDHEN, CDR2 SYDVKM. The CDR3 runs to 18 residues. The ends lost 7 bases at V and 2 bases at J; junction bases unmatched: 14. CDR3 amino acids: CASNLVGTGGWENYGYTF. For the CDR3, the DNA is TGTGCCAGCAACCTTGTGGGGACAGGGGGCTGGGAGAACTATGGCTACACCTTC.

The gene calls are TRBV27 and TRBJ2-3, with TRBD2 matching 13 bases. Losses at the gene ends were 6 bases for V and 4 bases for J; bases not matched to a gene: 4. The CDR3 covers 15 residues. The V gene's germline CDR1 is MNHEY and CDR2 SMNVEV (reference sequence). CDR3 region: CASRKLAGGADTQYF. Here the CDR3 DNA reads TGTGCCAGCAGAAAACTAGCGGGGGGGGCAGATACGCAGTATTTT.

This rearrangement joins TRBV5-1 to TRBJ2-3; weak D call: TRBD1 (6 bases). The CDR3 loop spans 13 amino acids. CDR1 and CDR2 (germline): SGHRS, YFSETQ. V was pared by 4 bases and J by 5 bases, with 11 bases between. The CDR3: CASSTWTEDTQYF. DNA of the CDR3: TGCGCCAGCAGCACCTGGACAGAAGATACGCAGTATTTT.